One sample yielded the 29 T cell receptor beta chains listed below, sequenced in a study of shared T cell receptors in the human thymus. Some clones are missing from TCRdb's copy, which holds only in-frame ones; the method was immunoSEQ multiplex PCR. The table shows hundreds of thousands of clones, with around nine tenths occurring only once. The sample also formed part of further work on human thymus T cells.

The sample consisted of thymocytes. These TCRs come from a boy under two years old with a congenital heart defect.

This chain connects TRBV28 to TRBJ2-5, with 7 bases aligning to TRBD2. The CDR3 is made up of 14 amino acids. CDR1 MDHEN and CDR2 SYDVKM come from the germline V gene. The junction had 2 bases not matched to a gene; V was cut back by 4 bases and J by 0 bases. The CDR3: CASSCLADQETQYF. In DNA, the CDR3 is TGTGCCAGCAGTTGTCTAGCGGACCAAGAGACCCAGTACTTC.

CDR3 protein: CAWSQLAAGELFF. The CDR3 bases are TGTGCCTGGAGCCAGCTAGCGGCCGGGGAGCTGTTTTTT. The rearrangement links TRBV30 to TRBJ2-2, with 7 bases lining up with TRBD2. The CDR3 consists of 13 residues. V was pared by 3 bases and J by 6 bases, with 4 bases of the junction left unmatched. The germline CDR1 and CDR2 sequences are GTSNPN and SVGIG (reference sequence).

This chain connects TRBV18 to TRBJ2-1; D gene ambiguous. V was cut by 5 bases and J by 5 bases, with 10 bases left in between. CDR3 length: 13 amino acids. The germline V gene has CDR1 KGHSH and CDR2 LQKENI. The CDR3 here is CASSALTDNEQFF. CDR3 nucleotides: TGTGCCAGCTCAGCACTTACAGACAATGAGCAGTTCTTC.

The chain uses TRBV27 and TRBJ2-7; 7 bases match TRBD1. Germline V gene data show CDR1 as MNHEY and CDR2 as SMNVEV (reference sequence). Trimming at V came to 2 bases and at J to 1 base, leaving 11 bases not matched to a gene. The CDR3 spans 17 residues. CDR3 region: CASSLVVQGICSYEQYF. The CDR3 DNA reads as TGTGCCAGCAGTTTAGTTGTACAGGGGATTTGTTCCTACGAGCAGTACTTC.

V and J are TRBV28 and TRBJ2-3; no clear D. Germline-derived CDR1 and CDR2 are MDHEN and SYDVKM. Trimming shortened V by 3 bases and J by 2 bases, and 15 bases separated the two germline ends. The CDR3 loop spans 16 amino acids. CDR3 residues: CASSFVSKDDTDTQYF. CDR3 nucleotides: TGTGCCAGCAGTTTCGTTAGTAAAGATGACACAGATACGCAGTATTTT.

The J gene is TRBJ2-1, the V gene TRBV11-3, with TRBD2 as a possible D gene (6 bases). Trimming removed 7 bases from V and 5 bases from J, with 21 bases in between. The CDR3 consists of 16 residues. Germline CDR1 and CDR2: SGHNT and YENEEA. The CDR3 region is CASIETGTQVHNEQFF. The CDR3 DNA reads as TGTGCCAGCATCGAAACCGGGACTCAGGTCCACAATGAGCAGTTCTTC.

J is TRBJ2-7 and V is TRBV4-1; 15 bases line up with TRBD2. The CDR3 extends over 20 amino acids. With V trimmed by 0 bases and J by 2 bases, 11 bases remained unmatched. Germline V CDR1 and CDR2: MGHRA, YSYEKL. This CDR3 is CASSQESRTSGRDCTYEQYF. The CDR3 bases are TGCGCCAGCAGCCAAGAATCTCGGACTAGCGGGAGGGACTGCACCTACGAGCAGTACTTC.

The V gene is TRBV5-4, the J gene TRBJ2-7; 8 bases match TRBD2. V was clipped by 3 bases and J by 6 bases; unmatched bases: 11. Germline V lookup: CDR1 SGHNT, CDR2 YYREEE (reference sequence). This CDR3 is built from 15 residues. For the CDR3, the DNA is TGTGCCAGCAGCTCCCCGGGGGGGCCTGGTGGCGAGCAGTACTTC. Its protein is CASSSPGGPGGEQYF.

The rearrangement links TRBV4-2 to TRBJ2-1, with TRBD2 identical over 11 bases. The CDR3 consists of 17 residues. The ends lost 1 base at V and 4 bases at J; junction bases unmatched: 6. CDR1 LGHNA and CDR2 YNFKEQ come from the germline V gene. The CDR3 DNA is TGTGCCAGCAGCCAAGGACCCGGGACTAGCGGATACAATGAGCAGTTCTTC. It yields the protein CASSQGPGTSGYNEQFF.

The V call is TRBV4-2, the J call TRBJ2-7, with TRBD1 matching over 8 bases. V dropped 4 bases and J dropped 0; count of bases not matched to a gene: 11. The length of the CDR3 is 17 residues. Germline-derived CDR1 and CDR2 are LGHNA and YNFKEQ. DNA for the CDR3: TGTGCCAGCAGCCCCAAGTGGGACAGGAGGAGCTCCTACGAGCAGTACTTC. Translated, it gives CASSPKWDRRSSYEQYF.

This chain uses TRBV5-5 with TRBJ2-3; D may be TRBD1 (5 bases). V lost 4 bases and J lost 6, with 12 bases in between. Germline CDR1 SGHKS, CDR2 YYEKEE (reference sequence). The CDR3 loop spans 13 amino acids. CDR3 nucleotide sequence: TGTGCCAGCAGCCCTGACAGTTGGGATACGCAGTATTTT. As protein: CASSPDSWDTQYF.

This clone was detected once. The V call is TRBV27, the J call TRBJ2-3; TRBD2 matches 15 bases. V dropped 6 bases and J dropped 0; count of bases not matched to a gene: 10. This CDR3 has 19 amino acids. Germline V gene lookup returns CDR1 MNHEY and CDR2 SMNVEV (reference sequence). The CDR3 sequence is CASSSPGTSGRRSTDTQYF. For the CDR3, the DNA is TGTGCCAGCAGCTCCCCCGGGACTAGCGGGAGGCGCAGCACAGATACGCAGTATTTT.

The chain has TRBV7-9 and TRBJ1-1, with 8 bases fitting TRBD1. CDR1 is SEHNR and CDR2 is FQNEAQ in the germline V gene (reference sequence). The CDR3 consists of 13 residues. V was clipped by 4 bases and J by 4 bases; unmatched bases: 2. CDR3 coding DNA: TGTGCCAGCAGCTCGGACAGGGTCACTGAAGCTTTCTTT. As protein: CASSSDRVTEAFF.

The rearrangement uses TRBV20-1 and TRBJ2-5; D gene uncertain. The CDR3 length is 11 residues. Germline V gene sequence: CDR1 DFQATT, CDR2 SNEGSKA (reference sequence). CDR3 in amino acids: CRALNQETQYF. Written as DNA, the CDR3 is TGCAGGGCCCTTAACCAAGAGACCCAGTACTTC.

This chain links TRBV18 with TRBJ2-7; 8 bases fit TRBD1. Trimming removed 4 bases from V and 5 bases from J; junction bases left unmatched: 7. CDR1 is KGHSH and CDR2 is LQKENI in the germline V gene. The CDR3 runs to 14 residues. CDR3 sequence (DNA): TGTGCCAGCTCACTCCGGACAGGGTACCACGAGCAGTACTTC. Its protein product is CASSLRTGYHEQYF.

The rearrangement joins TRBV7-9 to TRBJ2-7, with 10 bases aligning to TRBD2. The CDR3 loop spans 16 amino acids. CDR1 is SEHNR and CDR2 is FQNEAQ in the germline V gene (reference sequence). The junction had 8 bases not matched to a gene; V was cut back by 5 bases and J by 1 base. This chain's CDR3 is CASSTSGTSDSYEQYF. CDR3 sequence (DNA): TGTGCCAGCAGCACGTCCGGGACTAGCGATTCCTACGAGCAGTACTTC.

This rearrangement joins TRBV28 to TRBJ2-7; weak D call: TRBD1 (6 bases). The length of the CDR3 is 15 residues. Trimming took 0 bases from V and 5 from J, leaving 14 bases between them. Germline-derived CDR1 and CDR2 are MDHEN and SYDVKM. The CDR3 sequence is CASSLCRDKPHEQYF. The CDR3 DNA reads TGTGCCAGCAGTTTATGCCGGGACAAACCCCACGAGCAGTACTTC.

The V call is TRBV7-2, the J call TRBJ2-7; a possible D gene is TRBD1 (5 bases). The CDR3 runs 17 residues. CDR1 is SGHTA, CDR2 FQGNSA, per germline. V shed 2 bases and J shed 3 bases, with 20 bases lying between them. CDR3 in amino acids: CASSLTFPDTTVYEQYF. The CDR3 DNA reads TGTGCCAGCAGCTTAACGTTCCCGGACACGACCGTCTACGAGCAGTACTTC.

This chain joins TRBV19 and TRBJ2-3; 13 nucleotides agree with TRBD2. The ends lost 6 bases at V and 2 bases at J; junction bases unmatched: 8. The CDR3 contains 17 residues. The germline V gene encodes CDR1 LNHDA and CDR2 SQIVND (reference sequence). CDR3 sequence (DNA): TGTGCCAGTAGAGCCATGGGACTAGCGGGAAACACAGATACGCAGTATTTT. The encoded protein is CASRAMGLAGNTDTQYF. The whole variable domain, remainder taken from reference TRBV19 and TRBJ2-3, is DGGITQSPKYLFRKEGQNVTLSCEQNLNHDAMYWYRQDPGQGLRLIYYSQIVNDFQKGDIAEGYSVSREKKESFPLTVTSAQKNPTAFYLCASRAMGLAGNTDTQYFGPGTRLTVL.

This chain uses TRBV6-5 with TRBJ1-4; D unclear. CDR3 length equals 14 residues. Germline values: CDR1 MNHEY, CDR2 SVGAGI. The V gene lost 6 bases and the J gene lost 2 bases, with 10 bases spanning the gap. CDR3 protein: CASRKGGTNEKLFF. Written as DNA, the CDR3 is TGTGCCAGCAGAAAAGGAGGTACTAATGAAAAACTGTTTTTT.

This clone came up once. The genes are TRBV4-2 and TRBJ1-1; D is ambiguous. CDR1 is LGHNA and CDR2 is YNFKEQ in the germline V gene. The V and J ends lost 9 bases and 3 bases respectively, with 5 bases between them. This CDR3 has 10 amino acids. The CDR3 reads CASGDTEAFF. CDR3 nucleotide sequence: TGTGCCAGTGGAGACACTGAAGCTTTCTTT.

The chain uses TRBV6-1 and TRBJ1-5, with a weak D call TRBD1 (6 bases). The V gene's germline CDR1 is MNHNS and CDR2 SASEGT. This CDR3 has 15 amino acids. The ends were cut back, 6 bases at V and 4 bases at J, with 16 bases in the middle. The CDR3 coding sequence is TGTGCCAGCAGAGCCCTAGACAGGTTTAATCAGCCCCAGCATTTT. As protein: CASRALDRFNQPQHF.

V gene TRBV4-3 combines with J gene TRBJ2-2; 8 bases line up with TRBD1. CDR1 LGHNA and CDR2 YSLEER come from the germline V gene. The CDR3 covers 18 residues. With V trimmed by 3 bases and J by 6 bases, 15 bases remained unmatched. The CDR3 region is CASSHDSGGEQGAGELFF. CDR3 bases: TGCGCCAGCAGCCATGATTCCGGGGGCGAACAGGGGGCCGGGGAGCTGTTTTTT.

This clone was observed a single time. This sample includes further DNA sequences coding for the same CDR3. The chain is built from TRBV5-1 and TRBJ2-7; 8 bases line up with TRBD2. The CDR3 is made up of 14 amino acids. Trimming removed 4 bases from V and 4 bases from J; junction bases left unmatched: 7. Looked up from germline, CDR1 is SGHRS and CDR2 is YFSETQ. In DNA, the CDR3 is TGCGCCAGCAGCCCTCGGGGGGGTAGGTACGAGCAGTACTTC. It specifies CASSPRGGRYEQYF.

This chain links TRBV25-1 with TRBJ1-1; 9 bases are shared with TRBD1. Looked up from germline, CDR1 is MGHDK and CDR2 is SYGVNS. The V gene end was trimmed by 8 bases and the J gene end by 4 bases; junction bases not matched to a gene: 5. This CDR3 comprises 13 residues. CDR3 in amino acids: CASCQGQGTEAFF. CDR3 DNA: TGTGCCAGCTGTCAGGGACAGGGCACTGAAGCTTTCTTT.

The rearrangement links TRBV6-1 to TRBJ2-2; tentatively, D is TRBD2 (6 bases). Trimming cost V 1 base and J 2 bases, with 14 bases left between them. Germline V gene data show CDR1 as MNHNS and CDR2 as SASEGT. The CDR3 sequence is 17 residues long. The CDR3 region is CASSEGGVGPNTGELFF. Here the CDR3 DNA reads TGTGCCAGCAGTGAAGGGGGGGTTGGCCCAAACACCGGGGAGCTGTTTTTT.

The gene calls are TRBV7-8 and TRBJ1-1, with TRBD1 matching 8 bases. This CDR3 has 17 residues. Germline assignment: CDR1 SGHVS and CDR2 FQNEAQ. V trimming: 0 bases; J trimming: 1 base; junction bases outside the gene matches: 7. The CDR3: CASSLALTGEENTEAFF. CDR3 nucleotides: TGTGCCAGCAGCTTAGCCCTGACAGGGGAGGAGAACACTGAAGCTTTCTTT.

V gene TRBV4-2 combines with J gene TRBJ2-7; D may be TRBD1 (5 bases). CDR3 length equals 15 residues. The V gene lost 2 bases and the J gene lost 2 bases, with 13 bases spanning the gap. Germline CDR1 LGHNA, CDR2 YNFKEQ. CDR3: CASSQSRGPTYEQYF. The CDR3 coding sequence is TGTGCCAGCAGCCAATCTAGGGGTCCAACCTACGAGCAGTACTTC.

The J gene is TRBJ2-7, the V gene TRBV10-3; 8 bases align to TRBD2. Germline CDR1 is ENHRY and CDR2 is SYGVKD. This CDR3 spans 15 amino acids. The junction had 6 bases not matched to a gene; V was cut back by 5 bases and J by 0 bases. CDR3 bases: TGTGCCATCAGTCCCCAGCGGGGGAGCTCCTACGAGCAGTACTTC. It yields the protein CAISPQRGSSYEQYF.